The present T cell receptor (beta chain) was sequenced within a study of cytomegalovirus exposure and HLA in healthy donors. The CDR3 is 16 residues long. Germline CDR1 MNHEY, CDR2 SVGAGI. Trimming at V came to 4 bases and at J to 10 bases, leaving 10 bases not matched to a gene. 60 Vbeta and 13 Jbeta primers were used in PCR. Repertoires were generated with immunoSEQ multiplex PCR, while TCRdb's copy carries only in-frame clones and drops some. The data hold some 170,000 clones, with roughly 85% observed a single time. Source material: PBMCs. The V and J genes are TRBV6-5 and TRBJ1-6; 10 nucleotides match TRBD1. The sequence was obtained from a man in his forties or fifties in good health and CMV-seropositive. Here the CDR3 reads CASSSSRGQGKSPLHF. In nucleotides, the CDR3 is TGTGCCAGCAGTTCCTCGCGGGGACAGGGGAAGTCACCCCTCCACTTT.